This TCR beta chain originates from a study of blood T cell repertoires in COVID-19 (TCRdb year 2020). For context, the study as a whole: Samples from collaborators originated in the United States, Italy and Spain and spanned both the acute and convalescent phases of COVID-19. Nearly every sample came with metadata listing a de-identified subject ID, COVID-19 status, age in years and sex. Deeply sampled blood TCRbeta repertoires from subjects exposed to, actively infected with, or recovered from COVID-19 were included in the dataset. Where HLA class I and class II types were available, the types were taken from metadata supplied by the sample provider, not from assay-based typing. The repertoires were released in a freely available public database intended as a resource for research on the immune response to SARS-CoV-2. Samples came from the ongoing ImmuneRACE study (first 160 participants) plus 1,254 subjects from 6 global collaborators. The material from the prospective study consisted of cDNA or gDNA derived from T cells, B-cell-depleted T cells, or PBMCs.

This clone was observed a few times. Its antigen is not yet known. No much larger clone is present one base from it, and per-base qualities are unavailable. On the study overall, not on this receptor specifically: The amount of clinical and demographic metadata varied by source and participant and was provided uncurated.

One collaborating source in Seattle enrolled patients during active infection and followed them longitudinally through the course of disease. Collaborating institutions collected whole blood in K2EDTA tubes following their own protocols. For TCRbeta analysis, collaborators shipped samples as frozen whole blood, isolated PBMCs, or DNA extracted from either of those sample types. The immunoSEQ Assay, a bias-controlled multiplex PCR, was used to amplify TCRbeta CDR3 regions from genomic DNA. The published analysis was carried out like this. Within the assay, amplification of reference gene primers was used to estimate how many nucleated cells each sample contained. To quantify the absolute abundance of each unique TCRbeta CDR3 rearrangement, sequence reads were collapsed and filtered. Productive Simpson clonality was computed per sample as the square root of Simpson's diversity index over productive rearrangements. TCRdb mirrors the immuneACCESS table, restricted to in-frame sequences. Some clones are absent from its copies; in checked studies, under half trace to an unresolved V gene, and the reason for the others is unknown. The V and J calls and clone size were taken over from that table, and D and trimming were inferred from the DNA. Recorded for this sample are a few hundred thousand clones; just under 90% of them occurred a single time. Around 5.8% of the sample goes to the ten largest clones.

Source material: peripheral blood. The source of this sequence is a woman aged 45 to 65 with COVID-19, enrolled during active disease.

The DNA sequence is as follows: TGTGCCAGCAGCTTGGGACTGACGACTAATGAAAAACTGTTTTTT. The translation is CASSLGLTTNEKLFF. Recombination joined TRBV5-6 with TRBJ1-4, with the D gene call left open. Taken from the germline V gene, the CDR1 and CDR2 loops are SGHDT and YYEEEE. V drops 0 bases and J drops 2 bases, leaving 8 bases in between. The CDR3, from cysteine to phenylalanine, totals 15 residues. CDR3 DNA only is kept here, 45 bases in frame from base 1. With the rest looked up from the reference TRBV5-6 and TRBJ1-4 genes rather than sequenced, the full variable domain is DAGVTQSPTHLIKTRGQQVTLRCSPKSGHDTVSWYQQALGQGPQFIFQYYEEEERQRGNFPDRFSGHQFPNYSSELNVNALLLGDSALYLCASSLGLTTNEKLFFGSGTQLSVL.